A single sample gave rise to the 27 T cell receptor beta chains below, sequenced in a study of T cells in Graves' hyperthyroidism and ophthalmopathy. The CDR3 regions of TCR beta were amplified from RNA transcripts. The TCR CDR3 first-round RT-PCR relied on the HTBI primer set. A single record per CDR3 protein comes from TCRdb applying MiXCR to the multiplex PCR reads. The sample contains a few hundred thousand distinct CDR3 sequences, about 20% of which appear only once. The source material was blood. These receptors all come from a young man with Graves' hyperthyroidism.

This clonotype occurred a few times. This chain links TRBV18 with TRBJ1-3; unclear D gene. The CDR3 has 18 residues. The V and J ends lost 6 bases and 0 bases respectively, with 21 bases between them. Germline loops: CDR1 KGHSH, CDR2 LQKENI. CDR3 nucleotides: TGTGCCAGCTCCGAACTCGGGAGAACGAAGAGCTCTGGAAACACCATATATTTT. Protein: CASSELGRTKSSGNTIYF.

This clonotype was detected many times. The chain uses TRBV6-4 and TRBJ1-1; D perhaps matches TRBD1 (5 bases). Germline loops: CDR1 MRHNA, CDR2 SNTAGT. Trimming left V 3 bases short and J 0 bases short, with 8 bases between. CDR3 length: 14 residues. The CDR3 bases are TGTGCCAGCAGTGAATGGGGGATGAACACTGAAGCTTTCTTT. This sequence encodes CASSEWGMNTEAFF.

In its sample, this clonotype was seen many times. The chain recombines TRBV28 with TRBJ2-7, with 8 nucleotides matching TRBD1. This CDR3 spans 15 amino acids. The V gene end was trimmed by 2 bases and the J gene end by 1 base; junction bases not matched to a gene: 4. Germline V gives CDR1 MDHEN, CDR2 SYDVKM. The CDR3 sequence is CASSLLQGVSYEQYF. CDR3 DNA sequence: TGTGCCAGCAGTTTACTACAGGGGGTTTCCTACGAGCAGTACTTC.

CDR3 in DNA: TGCGCCAGCGGTCGACAGGGCACCTACGAGCAGTACTTC. It yields the protein CASGRQGTYEQYF. The chain is built from TRBV10-1 and TRBJ2-7; TRBD1 aligns across 7 bases. The CDR3 has 13 residues. CDR1 is WNHNN, CDR2 SYGVQD, per germline (reference sequence). V trimming: 8 bases; J trimming: 2 bases; junction bases outside the gene matches: 6.

This clonotype was recorded at least ten times. At one end the junction does not follow the germline gene, possibly because of a read error. This chain links TRBV19 with TRBJ2-5, with TRBD1 matching 7 bases. Per germline, CDR1 LNHDA and CDR2 SQIVND (reference sequence). The CDR3 is made up of 12 amino acids. CDR3 amino acids: CASSTGEEAQYF. As DNA, the CDR3 is TGTGCCAGTAGCACAGGGGAAGAGGCCCAGTACTTC.

V usage is TRBV20-1 and J usage is TRBJ2-5, with D uncertain. Per the germline V gene, CDR1 is DFQATT and CDR2 is SNEGSKA (reference sequence). Trimming cost V 5 bases and J 5 bases, with 9 bases left between them. This CDR3 contains 11 residues. CDR3 loop: CSAQRGETQYF. In DNA, the CDR3 is TGCAGTGCTCAACGTGGGGAGACCCAGTACTTC.

This clonotype was counted many times. The gene calls are TRBV28 and TRBJ2-7, with 9 bases identical to TRBD1. V shed 2 bases, J shed 4 bases, and the junction held 9 bases outside the gene matches. The CDR3 consists of 16 residues. Germline V gives CDR1 MDHEN, CDR2 SYDVKM. Written as DNA, the CDR3 is TGTGCCAGCAGTTTAGCCGCAACAGGGGGCAAATACGAGCAGTACTTC. It translates to CASSLAATGGKYEQYF.

This clonotype occurred many times. The V gene is TRBV15, the J gene TRBJ1-2, with D unresolved. Trimming pared 1 base from V and 5 bases from J, leaving 11 bases between. The germline V gene encodes CDR1 LNHNV and CDR2 YYDKDF (reference sequence). The CDR3 runs 14 residues. CDR3 loop: CATSRAEASYGYTF. DNA of the CDR3: TGTGCCACCAGCAGAGCAGAGGCTTCATATGGCTACACCTTC.

The chain is built from TRBV19 and TRBJ1-1; 7 bases align to TRBD1. The V gene's germline CDR1 is LNHDA and CDR2 SQIVND (reference sequence). The trim removed 6 bases at V and 7 bases at J, leaving 11 bases unmatched. This CDR3 is 14 amino acids long. In nucleotides, the CDR3 is TGTGCCAGTAGACGACAGGGTGGGAGTTTTGAAGCTTTCTTT. It codes for CASRRQGGSFEAFF.

The chain links TRBV12-5 to TRBJ1-2, with a tentative D call TRBD1 (6 bases). From germline, CDR1 is LGHNT and CDR2 FRNRAP. V was clipped by 7 bases and J by 1 base, with 13 bases between them. This CDR3 is built from 14 residues. The DNA for the CDR3 is TGTGCTAGTGCCTTGGGGGCACTTAACTATGGCTACACCTTC. This translates into CASALGALNYGYTF.

V and J are TRBV5-5 and TRBJ1-5; D perhaps matches TRBD1 (5 bases). Germline values: CDR1 SGHKS, CDR2 YYEKEE (reference sequence). The CDR3 is made up of 16 amino acids. Trimming removed 4 bases from V and 7 bases from J, with 21 bases in between. CDR3 nucleotides: TGTGCCAGCAGCAACCTCGCGGGGGGTTTTGAGCAGCCCCAGCATTTT. Translation: CASSNLAGGFEQPQHF. Together with reference TRBV5-5 and TRBJ1-5, the CDR3 gives the full variable domain: DAGVTQSPTHLIKTRGQQVTLRCSPISGHKSVSWYQQVLGQGPQFIFQYYEKEERGRGNFPDRFSARQFPNYSSELNVNALLLGDSALYLCASSNLAGGFEQPQHFGDGTRLSIL.

This clonotype has more than one count but fewer than ten. The V gene is TRBV7-9, the J gene TRBJ2-5; D is uncertain. V lost 6 bases and J 0 bases, leaving 11 bases between the germline ends. The CDR3 contains 14 residues. CDR1 SEHNR and CDR2 FQNEAQ come from the germline V gene (reference sequence). The CDR3 is CASSVLEYQETQYF. CDR3 nucleotides: TGTGCCAGCAGTGTACTCGAGTACCAAGAGACCCAGTACTTC. The full variable domain, its missing parts supplied by reference TRBV7-9 and TRBJ2-5, is DTGVSQNPRHKITKRGQNVTFRCDPISEHNRLYWYRQTLGQGPEFLTYFQNEAQLEKSRLLSDRFSAERPKGSFSTLEIQRTEQGDSAMYLCASSVLEYQETQYFGPGTRLLVL.

The CDR3 bases are TGTGCCAGCAGTTACGGGACAGGGTCACAAGAGACCCAGTACTTC. Its translation is CASSYGTGSQETQYF. The J gene is TRBJ2-5, the V gene TRBV6-2 or TRBV6-3, with 9 nucleotides matching TRBD1. Losses at the gene ends were 2 bases for V and 2 bases for J; bases not matched to a gene: 3. The CDR3 spans 15 residues. The germline gives CDR1 MNHEY, CDR2 SVGEGT.

The chain combines TRBV5-1 with TRBJ1-2; the match to TRBD1 covers 9 bases. CDR1 and CDR2 from the germline V gene are SGHRS and YFSETQ. This CDR3 has 14 amino acids. J was trimmed by 4 bases and V by 1 base; bases with no gene match: 2. The CDR3 DNA reads as TGCGCCAGCAGCTTGCTGACAGGGGGCTATGGCTACACCTTC. It codes for CASSLLTGGYGYTF.

This clonotype was found many times. V gene TRBV20-1 combines with J gene TRBJ2-4; 9 bases match TRBD1. This CDR3 is 13 amino acids long. Germline V lookup: CDR1 DFQATT, CDR2 SNEGSKA (reference sequence). V gave up 4 bases and J gave up 8 bases; unmatched junction bases: 6. The CDR3 DNA reads TGCAGTGCTAAAGACAGGGGGATGTACATTCAGTACTTC. It encodes CSAKDRGMYIQYF.

The rearrangement links TRBV6-1 to TRBJ2-7; tentative D call: TRBD1 (6 bases). Between the trimmed V and J ends, which lost 3 bases and 0 bases, there was a span of 15 bases. CDR3 length: 16 amino acids. The germline V gene has CDR1 MNHNS and CDR2 SASEGT. The CDR3 protein is CASSDGEGVSSYEQYF. In DNA form, the CDR3 reads TGTGCCAGCAGTGACGGAGAGGGGGTAAGCTCCTACGAGCAGTACTTC.

The chain uses TRBV30 and TRBJ1-2, with 7 bases aligning to TRBD1. CDR1 is GTSNPN and CDR2 is SVGIG in the germline V gene (reference sequence). With 3 bases clipped from V and 7 bases from J, the junction kept 5 bases outside the gene matches. There are 12 residues in the CDR3. CDR3 bases: TGTGCCTGGAGGAACCAGGGGGTTGGCTACACCTTC. Translated: CAWRNQGVGYTF.

This clonotype showed up just a few times. The V gene is TRBV19, the J gene TRBJ1-5; D is possibly TRBD1 (5 bases). This CDR3 contains 15 residues. Germline V gene sequence: CDR1 LNHDA, CDR2 SQIVND (reference sequence). V lost 4 bases and J 4 bases, leaving 14 bases between the germline ends. CDR3 amino acids: CASSTPGDLNQPQHF. The CDR3 bases are TGTGCCAGTAGTACCCCTGGGGACCTTAATCAGCCCCAGCATTTT.

This clonotype was seen repeatedly, ten times or more. V is TRBV30 and J is TRBJ1-2, with D uncertain. The CDR3 has 13 amino acids. From germline, CDR1 is GTSNPN and CDR2 SVGIG (reference sequence). V shed 3 bases and J shed 8 bases, with 16 bases lying between them. The CDR3 DNA reads as TGTGCCTGGAGCCTTCCTCGATCGGGGGGCTACACCTTC. It encodes CAWSLPRSGGYTF.

This clonotype was observed many times. The CDR3 coding sequence is TGTGCCAGCAGCTTAGTCGAAGAGACCCAGTACTTC. Residues: CASSLVEETQYF. This chain links TRBV11-1 with TRBJ2-5; D gene unclear. The CDR3 loop spans 12 amino acids. V gave up 1 base and J gave up 3 bases, with 3 bases separating them. From germline, CDR1 is SGHAT and CDR2 FQDESV (reference sequence). The whole variable domain, remainder taken from reference TRBV11-1 and TRBJ2-5, is EAEVAQSPRYKITEKSQAVAFWCDPISGHATLYWYRQILGQGPELLVQFQDESVVDDSQLPKDRFSAERLKGVDSTLKIQPAELGDSAMYLCASSLVEETQYFGPGTRLLVL.

This clonotype appeared many times. The V and J genes are TRBV6-5 and TRBJ1-1, with a weak D call TRBD1 (6 bases). Looked up from germline, CDR1 is MNHEY and CDR2 is SVGAGI. The V gene lost 4 bases and the J gene lost 1 base, with 16 bases spanning the gap. CDR3 length equals 16 residues. The CDR3 reads CASSWGWAGENTEAFF. For the CDR3, the DNA is TGTGCCAGCAGTTGGGGGTGGGCAGGGGAGAACACTGAAGCTTTCTTT.

This clonotype came up many times. The rearrangement uses TRBV6-1 and TRBJ1-5, with a possible D match to TRBD1 (5 bases). Between the trimmed V and J ends, which lost 5 bases and 8 bases, there was a span of 10 bases. CDR3 size: 12 residues. Germline V CDR1 and CDR2: MNHNS, SASEGT. This CDR3 is CASSSLGEPQHF. Written as DNA, the CDR3 is TGTGCCAGCAGTAGTTTGGGGGAGCCCCAGCATTTT.

The sample holds a few counts of this clonotype. This chain links TRBV11-3 with TRBJ1-4, with D uncertain. From germline, CDR1 is SGHNT and CDR2 YENEEA. This CDR3 is 14 amino acids long. Between the trimmed V and J ends, which lost 5 bases and 8 bases, there was a span of 15 bases. This chain's CDR3 is CASSRSIVDEKLFF. CDR3 nucleotide sequence: TGTGCCAGCAGCCGGTCCATTGTGGACGAAAAACTGTTTTTT.

This clonotype showed up just a few times. This rearrangement joins TRBV5-1 to TRBJ2-5; 11 nucleotides align to TRBD1. This CDR3 comprises 15 residues. With V trimmed by 4 bases and J by 2 bases, 4 bases remained unmatched. Germline V CDR1 and CDR2: SGHRS, YFSETQ. The CDR3 DNA is TGCGCCAGCAGCGTCCGGGACAGGGGGCAAGAGACCCAGTACTTC. This encodes CASSVRDRGQETQYF.

This clonotype came up many times. The chain carries TRBV4-1 and TRBJ2-5, with 9 bases identical to TRBD1. Germline CDR1 and CDR2: MGHRA and YSYEKL. After removal of 4 bases from V and 5 bases from J, the junction contained 5 bases not matched to a gene. The CDR3 consists of 14 residues. CDR3: CASSRTGGGETQYF. Written as DNA, the CDR3 is TGCGCCAGCAGCCGAACAGGGGGCGGGGAGACCCAGTACTTC.

This clonotype was recorded at least ten times. This chain connects TRBV18 to TRBJ2-7; a weak D match, TRBD1 (5 bases). Germline assignment: CDR1 KGHSH and CDR2 LQKENI. V was pared by 2 bases and J by 4 bases, with 9 bases between. This CDR3 comprises 13 residues. The CDR3 sequence is CASSPISGYEQYF. In DNA, the CDR3 is TGTGCCAGCTCACCAATCTCAGGGTACGAGCAGTACTTC.

As regards this clonotype: Compared with germline, one end of the junction differs, possibly owing to a read error. The rearrangement uses TRBV20-1 and TRBJ2-5; TRBD1 might be the D (5 bases). This CDR3 comprises 14 residues. Germline assignment: CDR1 DFQATT and CDR2 SNEGSKA (reference sequence). DNA for the CDR3: TGCAGTGCTAGAGAAGGCGCAGGGCAAGAGACCAAGTACTTT. It yields the protein CSAREGAGQETKYF.